The 6 T cell receptor beta chains reported below all come from one sample, sequenced in a study of T cells in Graves' hyperthyroidism and ophthalmopathy (dated by TCRdb to the late 2010s). Libraries were prepared through multiplex PCR. Sequencing instrument: Illumina HiSeq 2000. TCR beta CDR3 regions were amplified from RNA transcripts. A first-round RT-PCR of the TCR CDR3 used the HTBI primer set with the Qiagen OneStep RT-PCR kit. Clones were called with MiXCR by TCRdb after fastp trimmed the public reads at Q25, and only in-frame beta chains were retained. Each record represents a unique CDR3 protein, reported with the most common genes and DNA among its rows. The sample includes 450,000 to 550,000 distinct CDR3 sequences, with around 24% observed a single time. The ten largest make up approximately 10% of the sample. What was sequenced was blood. Receptors were obtained from a woman in her 30s with Graves' ophthalmopathy.

At least ten counts were recorded for this clonotype. The rearrangement joins TRBV13 to TRBJ1-2, with 8 bases identical to TRBD1. V shed 11 bases and J 4 bases; nucleotides not matched to a gene: 6. The CDR3 contains 12 residues. Germline V gene lookup returns CDR1 PRHDT and CDR2 FYEKMQ (reference sequence). The CDR3 protein is CAGLDRVYGYTF. CDR3 sequence (DNA): TGTGCCGGGTTGGACAGGGTCTATGGCTACACCTTC.

This clonotype was counted at least ten times. CDR3 bases: TGTGCCAGCAGCCGAGCGGGGACGCCAACCTACGAGCAGTACTTC. Translated: CASSRAGTPTYEQYF. The chain links TRBV7-2 to TRBJ2-7, with 7 bases lining up with TRBD2. Germline CDR1 is SGHTA and CDR2 is FQGNSA. This CDR3 is built from 15 residues. V gave up 5 bases and J gave up 2 bases; unmatched junction bases: 9.

This clonotype was recorded many times. V and J are TRBV12-3 or TRBV12-4 and TRBJ1-1; tentative D call: TRBD1 (6 bases). V lost 6 bases, J lost 1 base, and 18 bases lay in between. This CDR3 region has 16 residues. DNA for the CDR3: TGTGCCAGCAGGACCCTTTTGGGGGCTAAGAACACTGAAGCTTTCTTT. Its protein is CASRTLLGAKNTEAFF.

Many counts were recorded for this clonotype. The chain carries TRBV11-2 and TRBJ1-2; D remains ambiguous. V gave up 4 bases and J gave up 10 bases, with 10 bases separating them. The CDR3 is 11 residues long. CDR1 is SGHAT and CDR2 is FQNNGV in the germline V gene. The CDR3 DNA sequence: TGTGCCAGCAGCTCCCGGGGATACTACACCTTC. It codes for CASSSRGYYTF.

The sample holds many counts of this clonotype. The V and J genes are TRBV28 and TRBJ2-5; 9 bases align to TRBD1. J lost 3 bases, V lost 4 bases, and 3 bases had no gene match. This CDR3 region has 14 residues. CDR1 is MDHEN, CDR2 SYDVKM, per germline. CDR3 bases: TGTGCCAGCAGTTGGACAGGGGAAGAAGAGACCCAGTACTTC. Encoded protein: CASSWTGEEETQYF.

Ten or more counts support this clonotype. This rearrangement joins TRBV28 to TRBJ1-1; D perhaps matches TRBD1 (5 bases). This CDR3 has 11 amino acids. Germline CDR1 and CDR2: MDHEN and SYDVKM. The V and J ends lost 7 bases and 7 bases respectively, with 10 bases between them. CDR3 bases: TGTGCCAGCATCCGCGGGGGTGAAGCTTTCTTT. Translating it yields CASIRGGEAFF.